This T cell receptor beta chain was sequenced in a study of blood T cells in healthy people across ages. Note on this clonotype: Its target is unknown.

Combining a sample-barcoded 5' primer with a J-beta primer mix, a second PCR ran for roughly 6 to 12 cycles. Researchers report that a template-switch adaptor with 12 random nucleotides tagged each cDNA molecule. TCRdb recomputed calls from the 5' RACE reads with MiXCR, one row per CDR3 protein. The sample has 600,000 or so distinct CDR3 sequences, roughly 30% seen once. Trimming removed 4 bases from V and 4 bases from J, with 9 bases in between. This CDR3 is built from 14 residues. From germline, CDR1 is SGHRS and CDR2 YFSETQ. General study results and limits: Naive CD4+ cells and diversity were both higher in long-lived donors than in aged donors. Any changes in expanded clonotypes were possibly confounded, as donor CMV status remained unknown.

V gene TRBV5-1 combines with J gene TRBJ1-6; a weak D match, TRBD1 (5 bases). The sequenced material came from blood. The TCR originated in a woman over 75 in good health. In nucleotides, the CDR3 is TGCGCCAGCAGCGTCGACAGTTATAATTCACCCCTCCACTTT. It translates to CASSVDSYNSPLHF.